These 25 T cell receptor beta chains share one sample of origin, sequenced in a study of neurological immune-mediated disorders. TCRdb independently ran MiXCR on the 5' RACE reads; one entry per CDR3 protein. The sample has approximately 65,000 distinct CDR3 sequences, around 5.1% seen once. What was sequenced was PBMCs. The receptors were sampled from a human donor with multiple sclerosis. The donor label of this sample is uncertain.

Many counts were recorded for this clonotype. The chain is built from TRBV7-3 and TRBJ2-7; maybe TRBD1 (6 bases). Between the trimmed V and J ends, which lost 2 bases and 0 bases, there was a span of 11 bases. CDR1 SGHTA and CDR2 FQGTGA come from the germline V gene. There are 15 residues in the CDR3. Here the CDR3 DNA reads TGTGCCAGCAGCTTATTACCGGACAGCTCCTACGAGCAGTACTTC. The encoded protein is CASSLLPDSSYEQYF.

In its sample, this clonotype was seen many times. The chain employs TRBV15 and TRBJ1-2; D is unresolved. V was pared by 0 bases and J by 8 bases, with 13 bases between. There are 14 residues in the CDR3. CDR1 is LNHNV and CDR2 is YYDKDF in the germline V gene (reference sequence). The CDR3 spells CATSRDPRAEGYTF. CDR3 coding DNA: TGTGCCACCAGCAGAGATCCCCGGGCTGAAGGCTACACCTTC. Full variable domain (remainder filled in from reference TRBV15 and TRBJ1-2): DAMVIQNPRYQVTQFGKPVTLSCSQTLNHNVMYWYQQKSSQAPKLLFHYYDKDFNNEADTPDNFQSRRPNTSFCFLDIRSPGLGDTAMYLCATSRDPRAEGYTFGSGTRLTVV.

This clonotype was counted ten times or more. The chain links TRBV20-1 to TRBJ2-7; 12 bases fit TRBD1. Looked up from germline, CDR1 is DFQATT and CDR2 is SNEGSKA (reference sequence). The J segment lost 5 bases and the V segment lost 5 bases, leaving 10 bases of the junction unmatched. The CDR3 spans 15 residues. The CDR3 is CSAVNPGTGGDEQYF. CDR3 nucleotides: TGCAGTGCTGTCAACCCCGGGACAGGGGGCGACGAGCAGTACTTC.

This clonotype was counted ten times or more. The CDR3 reads CASSLRGPGASYNEQFF. The CDR3 DNA reads TGTGCCAGCAGCTTAAGGGGTCCAGGGGCTTCCTACAATGAGCAGTTCTTC. This chain connects TRBV7-8 to TRBJ2-1; D possibly corresponds to TRBD1 (6 bases). V was clipped by 2 bases and J by 1 base, with 15 bases between them. CDR1 SGHVS and CDR2 FQNEAQ come from the germline V gene. The length of the CDR3 is 17 residues.

The chain employs TRBV3-1 and TRBJ1-2, with TRBD1 matching over 8 bases. V was pared by 3 bases and J by 9 bases, with 3 bases of the junction left unmatched. This CDR3 spans 12 amino acids. Looked up from germline, CDR1 is LGHDT and CDR2 is YNNKEL (reference sequence). CDR3 nucleotide sequence: TGTGCCAGCAGCCAGGACAGGGCCCGCTACACCTTC. Its protein product is CASSQDRARYTF.

In this sample, this clonotype turned up many times. V gene TRBV5-1 combines with J gene TRBJ1-4; D is ambiguous. CDR3 length equals 14 residues. V was clipped by 2 bases and J by 0 bases, with 5 bases between them. Looked up from germline, CDR1 is SGHRS and CDR2 is YFSETQ. The DNA of the CDR3 is TGCGCCAGCAGCTTCAGCTCAACTAATGAAAAACTGTTTTTT. Translated: CASSFSSTNEKLFF.

This clonotype was seen repeatedly, ten times or more. The chain carries TRBV5-1 and TRBJ1-1; D gene unclear. The CDR3 runs to 14 residues. The V end was cut by 1 base, the J end by 4 bases, with 11 bases between. Per the germline V gene, CDR1 is SGHRS and CDR2 is YFSETQ. CDR3 nucleotide sequence: TGCGCCAGCAGCTTGTGGGGTTGGGGCACTGAAGCTTTCTTT. This gives the protein CASSLWGWGTEAFF.

This clonotype occurred many times. This chain uses TRBV7-3 with TRBJ2-7; possibly TRBD2 for D (6 bases). V was pared by 5 bases and J by 6 bases, with 23 bases between. The germline CDR1 and CDR2 sequences are SGHTA and FQGTGA. CDR3 length: 16 residues. As DNA, the CDR3 is TGTGCCAGCAGCCCCCCGGGGGTAGGGGCCTTCCTCGAGCAGTACTTC. The encoded protein is CASSPPGVGAFLEQYF. The whole variable domain, filled in from reference TRBV7-3 and TRBJ2-7, reads GAGVSQTPSNKVTEKGKYVELRCDPISGHTALYWYRQSLGQGPEFLIYFQGTGAADDSGLPNDRFFAVRPEGSVSTLKIQRTERGDSAVYLCASSPPGVGAFLEQYFGPGTRLTVT.

At least ten counts were recorded for this clonotype. This chain links TRBV7-2 with TRBJ1-1; D is uncertain. This CDR3 has 13 amino acids. V was shortened by 0 bases and J by 11 bases, with 13 bases between the two germline ends. Germline-derived CDR1 and CDR2 are SGHTA and FQGNSA. CDR3 region: CASSLALERAAFF. CDR3 in DNA: TGTGCCAGCAGCTTAGCGCTGGAGCGTGCGGCTTTCTTT.

This clonotype was found many times. The chain links TRBV15 to TRBJ1-1; 9 nucleotides match TRBD1. The trim removed 2 bases at V and 3 bases at J, leaving 1 base unmatched. Germline V gene lookup returns CDR1 LNHNV and CDR2 YYDKDF (reference sequence). The CDR3 is 14 residues long. In DNA form, the CDR3 reads TGTGCCACCAGCAGATGGGACAGGGACACTGAAGCTTTCTTT. Protein product: CATSRWDRDTEAFF. Complete variable domain (other parts from reference TRBV15 and TRBJ1-1): DAMVIQNPRYQVTQFGKPVTLSCSQTLNHNVMYWYQQKSSQAPKLLFHYYDKDFNNEADTPDNFQSRRPNTSFCFLDIRSPGLGDTAMYLCATSRWDRDTEAFFGQGTRLTVV.

This clonotype came up once. This chain links TRBV29-1 with TRBJ1-2, with D possibly TRBD1 on 5 matching bases. This CDR3 region has 13 residues. CDR1 SQVTM and CDR2 ANQGSEA come from the germline V gene. DNA for the CDR3: TGCAGTGTGTCCAAAGGGGTGACTTTTGGCTACACCTTC. Translated: CSVSKGVTFGYTF.

The rearrangement links TRBV5-1 to TRBJ1-4, with 7 bases lining up with TRBD1. The trim removed 4 bases at V and 16 bases at J, leaving 19 bases unmatched. CDR1 and CDR2 (germline): SGHRS, YFSETQ. CDR3 length: 15 residues. Written as DNA, the CDR3 is TGCGCCAGCAGCAAAGAACAGGGGTTGAATGAAAAAACGTTTTTT. This translates into CASSKEQGLNEKTFF.

This clonotype was recorded at least ten times. The chain has TRBV4-1 and TRBJ2-3, with 8 bases fitting TRBD2. The J segment lost 7 bases and the V segment lost 1 base, leaving 16 bases of the junction unmatched. CDR3 size: 18 residues. Germline assignment: CDR1 MGHRA and CDR2 YSYEKL. The CDR3: CASSQGIAGPRGGNTQYF. DNA for the CDR3: TGCGCCAGCAGCCAAGGAATAGCGGGGCCCCGAGGAGGAAATACGCAGTATTTT.

There are many counts of this clonotype. This rearrangement joins TRBV29-1 to TRBJ2-7; 14 nucleotides align to TRBD2. Germline V lookup: CDR1 SQVTM, CDR2 ANQGSEA. Trimming at V came to 4 bases and at J to 0 bases, leaving 2 bases not matched to a gene. This CDR3 is 15 amino acids long. CDR3 sequence reads: CSVGTSGGSSYEQYF. In nucleotides, the CDR3 is TGCAGCGTTGGGACTAGCGGGGGGTCCTCCTACGAGCAGTACTTC.

This clonotype was observed at least ten times. This chain uses TRBV18 with TRBJ1-1; TRBD1 is a possible D gene (5 bases). CDR3 size: 13 residues. The germline gives CDR1 KGHSH, CDR2 LQKENI. V shed 3 bases and J shed 6 bases, with 11 bases lying between them. CDR3 bases: TGTGCCAGCTCACCCGGGGTAGGGGCTGAAGCTTTCTTT. The encoded protein is CASSPGVGAEAFF.

This clonotype was detected many times. The V gene is TRBV20-1, the J gene TRBJ1-3; TRBD1 matches at 11 bases. The CDR3 runs 14 residues. The germline CDR1 and CDR2 sequences are DFQATT and SNEGSKA (reference sequence). Trimming removed 3 bases from V and 4 bases from J; junction bases left unmatched: 2. The CDR3 DNA sequence: TGCAGTGCTAGGGACAGGGGGCGAGGAAACACCATATATTTT. Its protein product is CSARDRGRGNTIYF.

This clonotype was detected many times. In DNA, the CDR3 is TGTGCCATACAGGGGGAGGCTGAAGCTTTCTTT. Protein sequence: CAIQGEAEAFF. The chain recombines TRBV10-3 with TRBJ1-1; 8 bases map to TRBD1. CDR1 and CDR2 from the germline V gene are ENHRY and SYGVKD. This CDR3 comprises 11 residues. V gave up 9 bases and J gave up 6 bases; unmatched junction bases: 3.

This clonotype occurred many times. This chain joins TRBV4-2 and TRBJ2-1, with D tentatively TRBD1 or TRBD2 (5 bases each). Germline-derived CDR1 and CDR2 are LGHNA and YNFKEQ. The CDR3 extends over 14 amino acids. V was trimmed by 0 bases and J by 10 bases, leaving 13 bases between them. CDR3 residues: CASSQDPFEGEQFF. CDR3 nucleotides: TGTGCCAGCAGCCAAGATCCGTTTGAGGGGGAGCAGTTCTTC.

This clonotype was seen repeatedly, ten times or more. The chain joins TRBV12-3 or TRBV12-4 to TRBJ2-1, with TRBD1 matching 9 bases. V was pared by 6 bases and J by 8 bases, with 5 bases of the junction left unmatched. The CDR3 contains 13 residues. Here the CDR3 reads CASRSTGGHEQFF. In DNA form, the CDR3 reads TGTGCCAGCAGATCGACAGGGGGACATGAGCAGTTCTTC.

CDR3 amino acids: CASSFGGIGQPQHF. The CDR3, as DNA: TGCGCCAGCAGCTTCGGGGGTATCGGGCAGCCCCAGCATTTT. V gene TRBV5-1 combines with J gene TRBJ1-5, with D possibly TRBD1 on 5 matching bases. The V and J ends lost 2 bases and 7 bases respectively, with 13 bases between them. The CDR3 extends over 14 amino acids. Germline CDR1 and CDR2: SGHRS and YFSETQ.

The sample holds many counts of this clonotype. The chain has TRBV20-1 and TRBJ1-1, with TRBD1 matching 9 bases. This CDR3 has 16 amino acids. Germline values: CDR1 DFQATT, CDR2 SNEGSKA (reference sequence). V trimming: 1 base; J trimming: 3 bases; junction bases outside the gene matches: 9. CDR3 DNA sequence: TGCAGTGCTAGAGTCGTCAACAGGGGGCGGGACACTGAAGCTTTCTTT. Its protein product is CSARVVNRGRDTEAFF.

Many counts were recorded for this clonotype. The chain couples TRBV20-1 to TRBJ2-3, with TRBD2 identical over 9 bases. Germline V gene lookup returns CDR1 DFQATT and CDR2 SNEGSKA (reference sequence). V lost 3 bases, J lost 1 base, and 5 bases stayed unmatched. The CDR3 spans 15 residues. The CDR3 DNA reads as TGCAGTGCTAGGGAGTCTAGCGGGGGCACAGATACGCAGTATTTT. This sequence encodes CSARESSGGTDTQYF.

This clonotype was seen ten or more times. In nucleotides, the CDR3 is TGTGCCAGCAGTTACAGGGAGCGGACTGAAGCTTTCTTT. The encoded protein is CASSYRERTEAFF. The chain has TRBV6-2 or TRBV6-3 and TRBJ1-1; D gene unclear. Trimming cost V 2 bases and J 5 bases, with 9 bases left between them. Germline values: CDR1 MNHEY, CDR2 SVGEGT. The CDR3 contains 13 residues.

At least ten counts were recorded for this clonotype. The V call is TRBV5-4, the J call TRBJ1-1; D not certain. Germline assignment: CDR1 SGHNT and CDR2 YYREEE (reference sequence). The CDR3 has 15 residues. Trimming shortened V by 0 bases and J by 1 base, and 10 bases separated the two germline ends. For the CDR3, the DNA is TGTGCCAGCAGCTTGGAAGGGCCCCGGAACACTGAAGCTTTCTTT. This sequence encodes CASSLEGPRNTEAFF.

This clonotype showed up many times. J is TRBJ1-1 and V is TRBV20-1; D may be TRBD1 (6 bases). The length of the CDR3 is 18 residues. CDR1 is DFQATT, CDR2 SNEGSKA, per germline (reference sequence). Trimming took 1 base from V and 5 from J, leaving 26 bases between them. The CDR3 loop reads CSARAKFPQGLSGTEAFF. The CDR3 DNA is TGCAGTGCTAGAGCCAAATTCCCACAGGGATTGTCCGGGACTGAAGCTTTCTTT.